The rows below give T cell receptor beta chains drawn from one sample of a study of blood T cells in healthy people across ages. TCRdb redid the calling of the 5' RACE reads with MiXCR, one entry per CDR3 protein. This table holds approximately 850,000 distinct CDR3 sequences, more than 40% found once. Sequences were obtained from blood. The source is a man in his fifties or sixties in good health. CDR3s include the opening cysteine and the closing phenylalanine or tryptophan. A D gene is named only where the DNA matches it firmly. Expanded clones get a size class; other rows say once, few or many, or leave the size out.

>15|TRBJ2-5|TRBV7-8|few|TRBD1
TGTGCCAGCAGCTTAAGAGGACAGGGGTTTGAGACCCAGTACTTC
CASSLRGQGFETQYF
>15|TRBJ2-1|TRBV4-3|NA|NA
TGCGCCAGCAGCCAAGACGGGGCCTCCTACAATGAGCAGTTCTTC
CASSQDGASYNEQFF
>13|TRBJ1-2|TRBV11-2|NA|TRBD1
TGTGCCAGCAGCCCCGACAGGGGTAATGGCTACACCTTC
CASSPDRGNGYTF
>15|TRBJ2-3|TRBV3-1|NA|NA
TGTGCCAGCAGCCCATTTCGGGACGGCACAGATACGCAGTATTTT
CASSPFRDGTDTQYF
>15|TRBJ2-5|TRBV30|NA|TRBD2
TGTGCCTGGAGTGGACGGGAGGCTACCTACAATGAGCAGTACTTC
CAWSGREATYNEQYF
>16|TRBJ2-7|TRBV7-6|NA|NA
TGTGCCAGCAGCTTCAGTCCCAGCGGGACAGAAGACGAGCAGTACTTC
CASSFSPSGTEDEQYF
>14|TRBJ1-4|TRBV20-1|NA|NA
TGCAGTGCTAGAGAGTATTTGGCTAATGAAAAACTGTTTTTT
CSAREYLANEKLFF
>17|TRBJ2-7|TRBV20-1|NA|TRBD2
TGCAGTGCTAGAGAACTAGCGGGGGGGCGGTCCTACAATGAGCAGTACTTC
CSARELAGGRSYNEQYF
>14|TRBJ1-2|TRBV7-8|NA|NA
TGTGCCAGCTCCGAGGGAGGGGTGATCTATGGCTACACCTTC
CASSEGGVIYGYTF
>13|TRBJ2-1|TRBV7-9|few|TRBD1
TGTGCCATCTTCCAGGGGGATGTTAATGAGCAGTTCTTC
CAIFQGDVNEQFF
>15|TRBJ2-5|TRBV4-3|NA|NA
TGCGCCAGCAGCCAAGATCAGGCGGATAGGGAGACCCAGTACTTC
CASSQDQADRETQYF
>15|TRBJ2-7|TRBV20-1|few|TRBD2
TGCAGTGCTAGGGATCCTAGCGGGGGGCCCTACGAGCAGTACTTC
CSARDPSGGPYEQYF
>13|TRBJ2-5|TRBV7-2|NA|NA
TGTGCCAGCTCATCACCAGGTGCCAAGACCCAGTACTTC
CASSSPGAKTQYF
>15|TRBJ2-1|TRBV3-1|NA|NA
TGTGCCAGCAGCCAAGCCGGGCCCCGAGTGGATGAGCAGTTCTTC
CASSQAGPRVDEQFF
>13|TRBJ2-7|TRBV29-1|many|TRBD1
TGCAGCGTTACCTCGAGACAGGGGTACGAGCAGTACTTC
CSVTSRQGYEQYF
>13|TRBJ2-5|TRBV6-9|NA|NA
TGTGCCAGCAACGGGGAGGGGGAAGAGACCCAGTACTTC
CASNGEGEETQYF
>16|TRBJ2-2|TRBV20-1|NA|NA
TGCAGTGCCCCCCCCGGCCAGATCGCGAACACCGGGGAGCTGTTTTTT
CSAPPGQIANTGELFF
>15|TRBJ2-7|TRBV7-9|NA|TRBD2
TGTGCCAGCAGCTCGCCGGGACTAGCTAAATGGGAGCAGTACTTC
CASSSPGLAKWEQYF
>15|TRBJ1-5|TRBV7-2|NA|NA
TGTGCCAGCAGCTTAGCGATGAATTCCCATCAGCCCCAGCATTTT
CASSLAMNSHQPQHF
>17|TRBJ1-3|TRBV12-3/TRBV12-4|NA|NA
TGTGCCAGCAGTTTAGCGCAACAGCTGTTCTCTGGAAACACCATATATTTT
CASSLAQQLFSGNTIYF
>15|TRBJ2-5|TRBV18|NA|NA
TGTGCCAGCTCACCACCAACCGGGGGACAAGAGACCCAGTACTTC
CASSPPTGGQETQYF
>14|TRBJ2-5|TRBV7-2|many|NA
TGTGCCAGCAGCTTAGCGATTATGTTGGAGACCCAGTACTTC
CASSLAIMLETQYF
>15|TRBJ2-1|TRBV20-1|few|NA
TGCAGTGCACAACCCAGGGGGGGCGCGGCGCGAGGGCAGTTCTTC
CSAQPRGGAARGQFF
>15|TRBJ2-5|TRBV7-9|NA|TRBD1
TGTGCCAGCAACTTGGGACAGGGGGGTTTAGAGACCCAGTACTTC
CASNLGQGGLETQYF
>10|TRBJ2-7|TRBV2|many|NA
TGTGCCAGCAGTGGCTACGAGCAGTACTTC
CASSGYEQYF
>18|TRBJ2-3|TRBV4-3|NA|TRBD2
TGCGCCAGCAGCCCCTACGCGAGGGCGGGGGGATCAACAGATACGCAGTATTTT
CASSPYARAGGSTDTQYF
>11|TRBJ1-1|TRBV7-2|NA|NA
TGTGCCAGCAGCTCTCTGTCTGAAGCTTTCTTT
CASSSLSEAFF
>15|TRBJ1-6|TRBV4-3|NA|NA
TGCGCCAGCAGCCAAGATCAGGGGACGGGTTCACCCCTCCACTTT
CASSQDQGTGSPLHF
>12|TRBJ1-2|TRBV24-1|few|TRBD1
TGTGCCTCAGACAGGGGGATCGATGGCTACACCTTC
CASDRGIDGYTF
>16|TRBJ2-7|TRBV14|NA|TRBD1
TGTGCCAGCAGCCAGGATCGGGACAGGGGGGTTTACGAGCAGTACTTC
CASSQDRDRGVYEQYF
>12|TRBJ1-2|TRBV6-6|NA|NA
TGTGCCAGCAGCGACAGCCCCCATGGCTACACCTTC
CASSDSPHGYTF
>13|TRBJ2-5|TRBV15|few|NA
TGTGCCACCAGCAGAGTCCTAGAGGAGACCCAGTACTTC
CATSRVLEETQYF
>14|TRBJ2-1|TRBV15|few|NA
TGTGCCACCAGCAGGCCCGGCTCTAGCAATGAGCAGTTCTTC
CATSRPGSSNEQFF
>14|TRBJ1-6|TRBV19|NA|NA
TGTGCCAGTAGTATAGGGTGGACCGGATCACCCCTCCACTTT
CASSIGWTGSPLHF
>17|TRBJ2-4|TRBV20-1|NA|TRBD2
TGCAGTGCTAGAGCGGGGGGGGGTAGTCTGTCCAAAAACATTCAGTACTTC
CSARAGGGSLSKNIQYF
>14|TRBJ2-1|TRBV3-1|NA|NA
TGTGCCAGCAGCCAAGAGTGGATTTTCCATGAGCAGTTCTTC
CASSQEWIFHEQFF
>14|TRBJ2-4|TRBV11-3|NA|NA
TGTGCCAGCAGCTTAGGGTGGGCCAAAAACATTCAGTACTTC
CASSLGWAKNIQYF
>12|TRBJ2-3|TRBV6-6|NA|NA
TGTGCCAGCAGTTACGAAATAGGTACGCAGTATTTT
CASSYEIGTQYF